The 31 T cell receptor beta chains listed next were all sequenced from one sample in a study of blood T cell repertoires in COVID-19. Using immunoSEQ multiplex PCR, the repertoire was profiled, and TCRdb retains in-frame clones only, with some absent. The sample has 55,000 to 75,000 clones, around 86% seen once. Specimen: peripheral blood. The receptors were gathered from a human donor with active COVID-19. The donor label of this sample is uncertain.

The CDR3 reads CASSRVPESTDTQYF. DNA for the CDR3: TGTGCCAGCAGCCGGGTCCCGGAGAGCACAGATACGCAGTATTTT. The chain is built from TRBV7-6 and TRBJ2-3; the D is unclear. V lost 5 bases to trimming and J lost 0 bases, with 12 bases between them. There are 15 residues in the CDR3. CDR1 and CDR2 from the germline V gene are SGHVS and FNYEAQ.

The J gene is TRBJ2-2, the V gene TRBV11-2, with 8 bases aligning to TRBD2. V trimming: 3 bases; J trimming: 5 bases; junction bases outside the gene matches: 5. Germline V lookup: CDR1 SGHAT, CDR2 FQNNGV. This CDR3 has 15 amino acids. The CDR3 spells CASSFGGAPTGELFF. The CDR3 coding sequence is TGTGCCAGCAGCTTCGGGGGGGCGCCAACCGGGGAGCTGTTTTTT. Full variable domain (missing parts from reference TRBV11-2 and TRBJ2-2): EAGVAQSPRYKIIEKRQSVAFWCNPISGHATLYWYQQILGQGPKLLIQFQNNGVVDDSQLPKDRFSAERLKGVDSTLKIQPAKLEDSAVYLCASSFGGAPTGELFFGEGSRLTVL.

The V call is TRBV28, the J call TRBJ2-1, with 12 nucleotides matching TRBD2. Germline-derived CDR1 and CDR2 are MDHEN and SYDVKM. Unmatched junction bases numbered 16, after V lost 8 bases and J lost 8 bases. The CDR3 is 17 residues long. CDR3 bases: TGTGCCAGCTGGACTAGCGGGATAGCCGTTTCAGCCGATGAGCAGTTCTTC. It translates to CASWTSGIAVSADEQFF.

The J gene is TRBJ2-1, the V gene TRBV6-5; 10 nucleotides match TRBD2. CDR1 is MNHEY and CDR2 is SVGAGI in the germline V gene. This CDR3 is built from 14 residues. V lost 5 bases and J lost 6; bases outside the gene matches: 4. The CDR3 region is CASSRLAGGNEQFF. The CDR3 bases are TGTGCCAGCAGTAGACTAGCGGGCGGCAATGAGCAGTTCTTC.

The sample holds a few counts of this clone. This chain joins TRBV2 and TRBJ1-4, with D possibly TRBD1 on 6 matching bases. The CDR3 is 13 residues long. Trimming shortened V by 8 bases and J by 8 bases, and 15 bases separated the two germline ends. Per the germline V gene, CDR1 is SNHLY and CDR2 is FYNNEI. Here the CDR3 reads CASQQGWGEKLFF. CDR3 coding DNA: TGTGCCAGCCAACAGGGATGGGGGGAAAAACTGTTTTTT.

The V and J genes are TRBV30 and TRBJ1-2; perhaps TRBD1 as D (6 bases). Germline loops: CDR1 GTSNPN, CDR2 SVGIG (reference sequence). The V gene lost 6 bases and the J gene lost 6 bases, with 11 bases spanning the gap. The CDR3 spans 11 residues. The CDR3 DNA reads TGTGCCTGCTCTCAGGGGAATGGCTACACCTTC. Protein product: CACSQGNGYTF.

The V gene is TRBV10-3, the J gene TRBJ2-7, with 9 bases identical to TRBD1. Per germline, CDR1 ENHRY and CDR2 SYGVKD. This CDR3 contains 15 residues. V dropped 5 bases and J dropped 2; count of bases not matched to a gene: 7. The CDR3 nucleotides are TGTGCCATCAGTATCGGACAGGGGAGGACCTACGAGCAGTACTTC. This gives the protein CAISIGQGRTYEQYF.

The rearrangement joins TRBV28 to TRBJ2-1; 13 bases match TRBD2. V lost 5 bases, J lost 15 bases, and 13 bases stayed unmatched. Germline assignment: CDR1 MDHEN and CDR2 SYDVKM. This CDR3 is built from 15 residues. CDR3: CASSRTSGSEGSGFF. CDR3 in DNA: TGTGCCAGCAGTCGGACTAGCGGGAGTGAAGGTAGTGGGTTCTTC.

The rearrangement uses TRBV7-2 and TRBJ2-5, with 13 nucleotides matching TRBD2. Trimming removed 5 bases from V and 4 bases from J; junction bases left unmatched: 7. The CDR3 is made up of 16 amino acids. Per germline, CDR1 SGHTA and CDR2 FQGNSA. The CDR3 protein is CASSGGLAGFGETQYF. In DNA form, the CDR3 reads TGTGCCAGCAGCGGGGGACTAGCGGGATTTGGAGAGACCCAGTACTTC.

This chain links TRBV7-8 with TRBJ1-2; D unclear. The germline V gene has CDR1 SGHVS and CDR2 FQNEAQ. Trimming shortened V by 5 bases and J by 4 bases, and 17 bases separated the two germline ends. This CDR3 spans 15 amino acids. The CDR3: CASSRLGPGGYGYTF. The CDR3 DNA reads TGTGCCAGCAGCCGTCTGGGTCCTGGCGGCTATGGCTACACCTTC.

This chain connects TRBV11-2 to TRBJ2-7; 10 bases fit TRBD1. After removal of 2 bases from V and 6 bases from J, the junction contained 7 bases not matched to a gene. CDR3 length: 15 amino acids. Germline CDR1 reads SGHAT; CDR2 reads FQNNGV. CDR3 sequence reads: CASSLKGQGSGEQYF. For the CDR3, the DNA is TGTGCCAGCAGCTTAAAGGGACAGGGGTCCGGCGAGCAGTACTTC.

This clone was recorded once. The V and J genes are TRBV4-1 and TRBJ2-5; 13 nucleotides match TRBD2. Germline assignment: CDR1 MGHRA and CDR2 YSYEKL. The CDR3 has 22 amino acids. J was trimmed by 5 bases and V by 1 base; bases with no gene match: 22. CDR3 sequence reads: CASSQVLGKRTSGSSLQETQYF. CDR3 DNA sequence: TGCGCCAGCAGCCAAGTATTGGGAAAAAGGACTAGCGGGAGTTCATTGCAGGAGACCCAGTACTTC.

This clone was detected once. The rearrangement joins TRBV28 to TRBJ2-5; perhaps TRBD2 as D (6 bases). This CDR3 comprises 15 residues. Germline V gene lookup returns CDR1 MDHEN and CDR2 SYDVKM. V was clipped by 7 bases and J by 5 bases, with 20 bases between them. In DNA form, the CDR3 reads TGTGCCAGCACCTCAGCCGCGGGCGGGGTTGAGACCCAGTACTTC. This codes for CASTSAAGGVETQYF.

The CDR3 DNA reads as TGCAGCGTTGTTATTTATGACAGATTGAACACTGAAGCTTTCTTT. It codes for CSVVIYDRLNTEAFF. This chain joins TRBV29-1 and TRBJ1-1, with D possibly matching TRBD1 (5 bases). The CDR3 consists of 15 residues. CDR1 is SQVTM, CDR2 ANQGSEA, per germline. Trimming took off 4 bases at V and 0 bases at J, with 15 bases between the two ends. Using reference TRBV29-1 and TRBJ1-1 for the parts outside the CDR3, the full variable domain is SAVISQKPSRDICQRGTSLTIQCQVDSQVTMMFWYRQQPGQSLTLIATANQGSEATYESGFVIDKFPISRPNLTFSTLTVSNMSPEDSSIYLCSVVIYDRLNTEAFFGQGTRLTVV.

The chain couples TRBV28 to TRBJ2-7; 9 nucleotides line up with TRBD2. In germline, CDR1 is MDHEN, CDR2 SYDVKM. V was clipped by 3 bases and J by 6 bases; unmatched bases: 9. The CDR3 extends over 15 amino acids. The CDR3 spells CASSLRLAAGREQYF. For the CDR3, the DNA is TGTGCCAGCAGTTTGAGACTAGCGGCCGGGCGCGAGCAGTACTTC.

The rearrangement joins TRBV11-2 to TRBJ2-7, with D hard to call. Germline values: CDR1 SGHAT, CDR2 FQNNGV. Deletions cut 1 base from V and 4 bases from J, with 8 bases between. The CDR3 contains 13 residues. The CDR3 protein is CASSLGSSYEQYF. CDR3 DNA sequence: TGTGCCAGCAGCTTAGGTAGCAGTTACGAGCAGTACTTC.

The rearrangement uses TRBV6-5 and TRBJ2-7; TRBD2 agrees at 11 bases. Unmatched junction bases numbered 4, after V lost 6 bases and J lost 0 bases. The CDR3 covers 15 residues. Germline V gene data show CDR1 as MNHEY and CDR2 as SVGAGI. CDR3 amino acids: CASRGLAGVSYEQYF. The DNA for the CDR3 is TGTGCCAGCAGAGGACTAGCGGGCGTCTCCTACGAGCAGTACTTC.

The V and J genes are TRBV9 and TRBJ2-1; 15 positions agree with TRBD2. Germline CDR1 reads SGDLS; CDR2 reads YYNGEE. CDR3 size: 18 residues. Unmatched junction bases numbered 11, after V lost 4 bases and J lost 6 bases. The CDR3 nucleotides read TGTGCCAGCAGCTCCCCAGGACTAGCGGGAGGGGGACTCAATGAGCAGTTCTTC. It codes for CASSSPGLAGGGLNEQFF.

The genes are TRBV7-9 and TRBJ2-1; TRBD2 agrees at 14 bases. Losses at the gene ends were 6 bases for V and 10 bases for J; bases not matched to a gene: 8. In germline, CDR1 is SEHNR, CDR2 FQNEAQ (reference sequence). The CDR3 spans 15 residues. The CDR3 bases are TGTGCCAGCAGGTATGGGACTAGCGGGAGTAACGAGCAGTTCTTC. It yields the protein CASRYGTSGSNEQFF.

J is TRBJ2-2 and V is TRBV5-1, with 8 bases aligning to TRBD1. Germline CDR1 SGHRS, CDR2 YFSETQ. V dropped 1 base and J dropped 6; count of bases not matched to a gene: 8. CDR3 size: 16 residues. The CDR3 spells CASSLLGQGAAGELFF. CDR3 nucleotide sequence: TGCGCCAGCAGCTTGCTGGGGCAGGGGGCGGCCGGGGAGCTGTTTTTT.

The chain uses TRBV5-4 and TRBJ1-4; D is undetermined. V was clipped by 9 bases and J by 5 bases, with 20 bases between them. This CDR3 is 15 amino acids long. From germline, CDR1 is SGHNT and CDR2 YYREEE (reference sequence). This CDR3 is CATTPGGNKNEKLFF. The CDR3 DNA reads as TGTGCCACTACTCCCGGCGGGAATAAAAATGAAAAACTGTTTTTT.

J is TRBJ2-7 and V is TRBV11-2, with D possibly being TRBD1 (7 bases). V lost 3 bases, J lost 0 bases, and 18 bases lay in between. The CDR3 spans 17 residues. Germline V lookup: CDR1 SGHAT, CDR2 FQNNGV. CDR3 residues: CASSFPGGGPSSYEQYF. The CDR3 DNA is TGTGCCAGCAGCTTCCCCGGAGGGGGCCCCTCCTCCTACGAGCAGTACTTC.

The chain carries TRBV24-1 and TRBJ2-1, with 11 bases matching TRBD2. Trimming took 5 bases from V and 3 from J; bases not matched to a gene: 8. The CDR3 consists of 17 residues. Germline CDR1 KGHDR, CDR2 SFDVKD. In DNA, the CDR3 is TGTGCCACCAGTGCTCCCAGTGGGACTAGCGGCTACAATGAGCAGTTCTTC. It is translated as CATSAPSGTSGYNEQFF.

This rearrangement joins TRBV5-1 to TRBJ1-4, with 9 bases identical to TRBD1. V gave up 4 bases and J gave up 7 bases; unmatched junction bases: 17. The CDR3 sequence is 18 residues long. Germline V gene sequence: CDR1 SGHRS, CDR2 YFSETQ. CDR3 in DNA: TGCGCCAGCAGCCCATCCGGGACAGGGACGTCGGGTAGTGAAAAACTGTTTTTT. This sequence encodes CASSPSGTGTSGSEKLFF.

This rearrangement joins TRBV12-3 or TRBV12-4 to TRBJ1-3; D is ambiguous. Trimming took 6 bases from V and 2 from J, leaving 5 bases between them. This CDR3 is built from 12 residues. Written as DNA, the CDR3 is TGTGCCAGCAGCCCAGCTGGAAACACCATATATTTT. Translation gives CASSPAGNTIYF.

V gene TRBV9 combines with J gene TRBJ1-1; a weak D match, TRBD1 (5 bases). Germline assignment: CDR1 SGDLS and CDR2 YYNGEE. The CDR3 totals 13 residues. The V and J ends lost 4 bases and 5 bases respectively, with 12 bases between them. As DNA, the CDR3 is TGTGCCAGCAGCAAGGGGTTCTGGACTGAAGCTTTCTTT. It codes for CASSKGFWTEAFF.

This sequence joins TRBV11-3 and TRBJ2-3; the match to TRBD1 covers 10 bases. The CDR3 contains 16 residues. Germline CDR1 SGHNT, CDR2 YENEEA. V was clipped by 4 bases and J by 5 bases; unmatched bases: 9. This CDR3 reads CASSSTGGALRDTQYF. For the CDR3, the DNA is TGTGCCAGCAGCTCGACAGGGGGCGCCTTAAGAGATACGCAGTATTTT.

The rearrangement uses TRBV7-9 and TRBJ1-3, with a tentative D call TRBD1 (5 bases). Germline V gene data show CDR1 as SEHNR and CDR2 as FQNEAQ (reference sequence). This CDR3 has 16 residues. V lost 0 bases and J lost 0, with 9 bases in between. DNA for the CDR3: TGTGCCAGCAGCTTAGCGACGGGACTCTCTGGAAACACCATATATTTT. It translates to CASSLATGLSGNTIYF.

Points on this clone: At the DNA level, this CDR3 is encoded by other sequences in the same sample as well. The rearrangement uses TRBV29-1 and TRBJ2-7; 9 nucleotides align to TRBD2. The CDR3 is 12 residues long. V lost 4 bases and J lost 4; bases outside the gene matches: 2. The germline gives CDR1 SQVTM, CDR2 ANQGSEA. CDR3 in amino acids: CSVATSGYEQYF. CDR3 coding DNA: TGCAGCGTTGCGACTAGCGGTTACGAGCAGTACTTC.

The gene calls are TRBV19 and TRBJ2-7; 8 bases are shared with TRBD2. This CDR3 spans 13 amino acids. The ends lost 6 bases at V and 6 bases at J; junction bases unmatched: 7. Germline V gene lookup returns CDR1 LNHDA and CDR2 SQIVND (reference sequence). The CDR3 DNA follows: TGTGCCAGTAGGTTTCGGGAGGGCGGCGAGCAGTACTTC. This translates into CASRFREGGEQYF.

This clone has just one count. The chain employs TRBV5-1 and TRBJ1-3; 7 bases agree with TRBD1. In germline, CDR1 is SGHRS, CDR2 YFSETQ. J gave up 0 bases and V 4 bases, and 7 bases lay outside the gene matches. The length of the CDR3 is 16 residues. The CDR3 region has the DNA TGCGCCAGCAGCCGACTGACAGGGAACTCTGGAAACACCATATATTTT. Amino acid sequence: CASSRLTGNSGNTIYF.